This T cell receptor beta chain originates from a study of response to subunit inactivated influenza vaccine. Using its own MiXCR run on the RT-PCR reads, TCRdb lists one record per CDR3 protein. The top ten hold approximately 12% of the sample, which has hundreds of thousands of distinct CDR3 sequences, 9.5% to 13% seen once. This clonotype was sampled from a man aged 45-65 years who received an inactivated influenza vaccine. The material was PBMCs from blood, obtained about 40 days after vaccination.

CDR3 sequence (DNA): TGTGCCAGCAGTTACTCTCTCAGGCATAGCAATCAGCCCCAGCATTTT. It translates to CASSYSLRHSNQPQHF. The chain combines TRBV6-5 with TRBJ1-5, with D unresolved. CDR1 and CDR2 (germline): MNHEY, SVGAGI. The CDR3 spans 16 residues. Trimming took 0 bases from V and 0 from J, leaving 9 bases between them.